Listed here are 3 T cell receptor beta chains from one sample, sequenced in a study of molecular identifiers for immune sequencing clone quantification. MiXCR, run by TCRdb on the PCR reads, gives a single entry per CDR3 protein. The sample gives about 330,000 distinct CDR3 sequences, roughly a quarter of which show up once; around 0.76% is in the top ten. The sample consisted of naive CD8+ T cells from blood, with Jurkat cell RNA spiked in. Subset of the sample: FACS-sorted CD8+CD4-CCR7+CD45RA+ naive T cells. Source of these receptors: a human donor in good health. Some libraries in this study had Jurkat cell RNA spiked in.

As to this clonotype: The germline gene is not matched at one end of the junction; a read error may be the cause. The CDR3 DNA follows: TGTGCCAGCAGCTCCTGGGGGACTTACACAGCTACGCAGTATTTT. Translation: CASSSWGTYTATQYF. The chain recombines TRBV11-2 with TRBJ2-3; TRBD2 might be the D (6 bases). The germline gives CDR1 SGHAT, CDR2 FQNNGV. The CDR3 is 15 residues long.

This chain links TRBV4-3 with TRBJ2-3, with unresolved D. The CDR3 runs 15 residues. In germline, CDR1 is LGHNA, CDR2 YSLEER. V lost 0 bases to trimming and J lost 9 bases, with 16 bases between them. For the CDR3, the DNA is TGCGCCAGCAGCCAAGATCTGGACCAATCCCTAACGCAGTATTTT. Residues: CASSQDLDQSLTQYF.

This clonotype was seen at least ten times. The chain employs TRBV28 and TRBJ1-5, with a possible D match to TRBD1 (6 bases). V lost 7 bases and J lost 2, with 15 bases in between. The germline CDR1 and CDR2 sequences are MDHEN and SYDVKM. The CDR3 has 15 amino acids. The CDR3 protein is CASNPQGSRNQPQHF. The CDR3 coding sequence is TGTGCCAGCAATCCCCAGGGGAGTCGCAATCAGCCCCAGCATTTT.